The clone carrying this T cell receptor beta chain was found a few times. Study processing details: Reference gene primer amplification gave nucleated cell count estimates. Sequencing was performed with immunoSEQ multiplex PCR; in TCRdb, only in-frame clones are kept and a portion is missing. V and J calls and clone size come straight from that table; D and trimming were deduced from the DNA. The repertoire holds around 62,000 clones, with 84% as singletons. This specimen belongs to a study of blood T cell repertoires in COVID-19. Study at large: COVID-19 samples, acute and convalescent, were from the United States, Italy and Spain.

V shed 0 bases and J shed 4 bases, with 9 bases lying between them. Germline CDR1 and CDR2: LGHNA and YNFKEQ. The CDR3 has 14 amino acids. V usage is TRBV4-2 and J usage is TRBJ1-1, with D uncertain. The origin of this receptor is a man aged 50-60 years with active COVID-19. Sequenced: peripheral blood. The CDR3 spells CASSQESVSTEAFF. The CDR3 nucleotides are TGTGCCAGCAGCCAAGAGTCGGTTAGCACTGAAGCTTTCTTT.